This is a list of T cell receptor beta chains from one sample in a study of Graves' ophthalmopathy and Graves' hyperthyroidism. TCRdb processed the multiplex PCR reads anew with MiXCR; each CDR3 protein has one entry. The data hold approximately 160,000 distinct CDR3 sequences, with around 39% observed a single time. Input material: peripheral blood. The source of these receptors is a man aged 25 to 45 with Graves' ophthalmopathy. The conserved cysteine and the conserved F or W are not part of the CDR3 here. The D gene is left open where the match is weak.

v_gene: TRBV7-2; d_gene: .; CDR3aa: ASSSSARGMNGYT
v_gene: TRBV20-1; d_gene: .; CDR3aa: SARVTPAEQY
v_gene: TRBV6-2/TRBV6-3; d_gene: .; CDR3aa: ASATGGEQY
v_gene: TRBV7-9; d_gene: TRBD2; CDR3aa: ASSLDPSGSFEQY
v_gene: TRBV12-3/TRBV12-4; d_gene: TRBD1; CDR3aa: ASSRGRGRSNTEAF
v_gene: TRBV6-5; d_gene: .; CDR3aa: ASSYSRGMGETQY
v_gene: TRBV12-3/TRBV12-4; d_gene: TRBD1; CDR3aa: ASSSRGGTGLQPQH
v_gene: TRBV24-1; d_gene: .; CDR3aa: ATSDLQGSVETQY
v_gene: TRBV19; d_gene: TRBD1; CDR3aa: ASSITPGTGSNQPQH
v_gene: TRBV10-3; d_gene: .; CDR3aa: AISESVNGGYT
v_gene: TRBV30; d_gene: .; CDR3aa: AWSRGANVGQPQH
v_gene: TRBV25-1; d_gene: .; CDR3aa: ASSESGRTGEQY
v_gene: TRBV6-5; d_gene: .; CDR3aa: ASSYTSRGSNTEAF
v_gene: TRBV6-1; d_gene: TRBD2; CDR3aa: ASIRSGRPYEQY
v_gene: TRBV28; d_gene: .; CDR3aa: ASSSRVMSNQPQH
v_gene: TRBV6-1; d_gene: TRBD1; CDR3aa: ASREQGAGGGYT
v_gene: TRBV5-5; d_gene: .; CDR3aa: ASSWVGETQY
v_gene: TRBV5-5; d_gene: .; CDR3aa: ASGPGTEAF
v_gene: TRBV2; d_gene: TRBD1; CDR3aa: ASRTGGANTEAF
v_gene: TRBV2; d_gene: TRBD1; CDR3aa: ASSGPDRSFNQPQH
v_gene: TRBV11-2; d_gene: .; CDR3aa: ASSSPGGQTNQPQH
v_gene: TRBV19; d_gene: .; CDR3aa: ASRPFHMAGNTEAF
v_gene: TRBV5-1; d_gene: .; CDR3aa: ASSLGRRDYEQY
v_gene: TRBV28; d_gene: .; CDR3aa: ATSMVVETQY
v_gene: TRBV6-5; d_gene: .; CDR3aa: ASSIRETGELF
v_gene: TRBV6-1; d_gene: .; CDR3aa: ASREQGSGNTIY
v_gene: TRBV30; d_gene: TRBD2; CDR3aa: AWSGERDRVTQY
v_gene: TRBV6-2/TRBV6-3; d_gene: .; CDR3aa: ASSYVRSSGNTIY
v_gene: TRBV5-6; d_gene: TRBD2; CDR3aa: ASSTLAGEYTGELF
v_gene: TRBV29-1; d_gene: TRBD1; CDR3aa: SAETGRNYGYT
v_gene: TRBV6-1; d_gene: TRBD1; CDR3aa: ASNPGQRTEAF
v_gene: TRBV4-1; d_gene: TRBD2; CDR3aa: ASSHTSGTYEQY
v_gene: TRBV12-3/TRBV12-4; d_gene: TRBD2; CDR3aa: ASSSAGGSSYEQY
v_gene: TRBV28; d_gene: .; CDR3aa: ASSPRVVVSYEQY
v_gene: TRBV15; d_gene: TRBD1; CDR3aa: ATTKQGAPNTEAF
v_gene: TRBV7-8; d_gene: .; CDR3aa: ASTPTSFRWELF
v_gene: TRBV12-5; d_gene: .; CDR3aa: ASGLVAGATMNTEAF
v_gene: TRBV11-2; d_gene: .; CDR3aa: ASSLGHQNTGELF
v_gene: TRBV6-5; d_gene: .; CDR3aa: ASSRDRPEAF
v_gene: TRBV6-1; d_gene: .; CDR3aa: ASSEEAFNYGYT